These 27 T cell receptor beta chains were sequenced from one sample in a study of OX40 agonist ivuxolimab in advanced cancers. Clones were read by immunoSEQ multiplex PCR, and TCRdb kept only the in-frame ones, dropping some. This table has about 100,000 clones, 80% to 90% appearing once. Sequenced material: CD4+ or CD8+ T cells sorted from blood, taken in a trial of the OX40 agonist ivuxolimab. These receptors all come from an adult with an advanced solid tumor such as melanoma, head and neck, liver or kidney cancer.

The chain's CDR3 is CAWRDRQGYYEQYF. The CDR3 coding sequence is TGTGCCTGGAGAGACAGACAGGGTTACTACGAGCAGTACTTC. V gene TRBV30 combines with J gene TRBJ2-7, with 7 bases identical to TRBD1. Trimming at V came to 3 bases and at J to 3 bases, leaving 8 bases not matched to a gene. The CDR3 sequence is 14 residues long. Germline loops: CDR1 GTSNPN, CDR2 SVGIG (reference sequence). The full variable domain, with the rest looked up from reference TRBV30 and TRBJ2-7, is SQTIHQWPATLVQPVGSPLSLECTVEGTSNPNLYWYRQAAGRGLQLLFYSVGIGQISSEVPQNLSASRPQDRQFILSSKKLLLSDSGFYLCAWRDRQGYYEQYFGPGTRLTVT.

The genes are TRBV7-9 and TRBJ2-5; 8 bases line up with TRBD1. This CDR3 has 15 residues. Germline V gene sequence: CDR1 SEHNR, CDR2 FQNEAQ (reference sequence). V trimming: 3 bases; J trimming: 1 base; junction bases outside the gene matches: 4. The DNA for the CDR3 is TGTGCCAGCAGCTTTACCACAGGGGGCCAAGAGACCCAGTACTTC. It encodes CASSFTTGGQETQYF.

The chain employs TRBV10-3 and TRBJ2-6, with TRBD1 matching 10 bases. The CDR3 spans 17 residues. Germline CDR1 and CDR2: ENHRY and SYGVKD. Losses at the gene ends were 11 bases for V and 4 bases for J; bases not matched to a gene: 14. The CDR3 region is CASVPGQGTGGANVLTF. In DNA, the CDR3 is TGTGCCTCGGTCCCGGGACAGGGGACAGGAGGGGCCAACGTCCTGACTTTC.

V and J are TRBV5-4 and TRBJ2-3; D gene uncertain. The CDR3 has 13 residues. The germline V and J ends were trimmed by 0 bases and 6 bases, with 8 bases remaining between them. The germline gives CDR1 SGHNT, CDR2 YYREEE (reference sequence). The CDR3 loop is CASSLGPGDTQYF. The CDR3 coding sequence is TGTGCCAGCAGCTTGGGTCCTGGGGATACGCAGTATTTT.

The J gene is TRBJ2-3, the V gene TRBV2; 8 positions match TRBD1. J gave up 6 bases and V 11 bases, and 10 bases lay outside the gene matches. The CDR3 runs to 13 residues. CDR1 SNHLY and CDR2 FYNNEI come from the germline V gene. CDR3 sequence (DNA): TGTGCCGACAAACAGGGGGACAAGGATACGCAGTATTTT. It specifies CADKQGDKDTQYF.

V gene TRBV29-1 combines with J gene TRBJ1-2; 8 positions match TRBD1. Germline CDR1 SQVTM, CDR2 ANQGSEA. This CDR3 region has 14 residues. Losses at the gene ends were 5 bases for V and 6 bases for J; bases not matched to a gene: 11. The CDR3 loop reads CSVLPGQEKDGYTF. Here the CDR3 DNA reads TGCAGCGTTCTCCCGGGACAGGAAAAAGATGGCTACACCTTC.

The rearrangement uses TRBV4-3 and TRBJ1-3; no reliable D call. Germline CDR1 LGHNA, CDR2 YSLEER. The CDR3 is 13 residues long. V was pared by 1 base and J by 7 bases, with 8 bases between. The CDR3 DNA is TGCGCCAGCAGCCAAGGTCGGGTTAACACCATATATTTT. Translation: CASSQGRVNTIYF.

The chain couples TRBV7-8 to TRBJ1-6, with 10 bases matching TRBD1. V was clipped by 4 bases and J by 9 bases; unmatched bases: 12. Germline V lookup: CDR1 SGHVS, CDR2 FQNEAQ. The CDR3 runs 17 residues. This chain's CDR3 is CASSSFAPGTGVSPLHF. In DNA form, the CDR3 reads TGTGCCAGCAGCTCCTTCGCACCGGGGACAGGGGTTTCACCCCTCCACTTT. The variable domain in full, completed from reference TRBV7-8 and TRBJ1-6, reads GAGVSQSPRYKVAKRGQDVALRCDPISGHVSLFWYQQALGQGPEFLTYFQNEAQLDKSGLPSDRFFAERPEGSVSTLKIQRTQQEDSAVYLCASSSFAPGTGVSPLHFGNGTRLTVT.

The V gene is TRBV10-3, the J gene TRBJ2-1, with D perhaps assigned TRBD1 or TRBD2 (6 bases each). V lost 11 bases to trimming and J lost 2 bases, with 16 bases between them. Germline-derived CDR1 and CDR2 are ENHRY and SYGVKD. CDR3 length: 14 amino acids. The DNA of the CDR3 is TGTGCCGTCCGCGGGACATCCCCCTACAATGAGCAGTTCTTC. Protein sequence: CAVRGTSPYNEQFF.

The chain links TRBV7-3 to TRBJ2-7; D unresolved. Germline CDR1 is SGHTA and CDR2 is FQGTGA. The CDR3 has 15 residues. Trimming shortened V by 1 base and J by 0 bases, and 10 bases separated the two germline ends. The CDR3 region has the DNA TGTGCCAGCAGCTTAATGAAGGGTTCCTCCTACGAGCAGTACTTC. Translated: CASSLMKGSSYEQYF. Full variable domain (missing parts from reference TRBV7-3 and TRBJ2-7): GAGVSQTPSNKVTEKGKYVELRCDPISGHTALYWYRQSLGQGPEFLIYFQGTGAADDSGLPNDRFFAVRPEGSVSTLKIQRTERGDSAVYLCASSLMKGSSYEQYFGPGTRLTVT.

The J gene is TRBJ2-2, the V gene TRBV28, with TRBD1 matching 9 bases. The junction had 6 bases not matched to a gene; V was cut back by 6 bases and J by 4 bases. Germline CDR1 MDHEN, CDR2 SYDVKM. The CDR3 contains 15 residues. CDR3: CASRTGQGTTGELFF. As DNA, the CDR3 is TGTGCCAGCAGGACGGGACAGGGTACCACCGGGGAGCTGTTTTTT.

The rearrangement joins TRBV6-4 to TRBJ2-1; 9 bases match TRBD1. V lost 3 bases and J lost 12; bases outside the gene matches: 6. This CDR3 contains 13 residues. CDR1 is MRHNA, CDR2 SNTAGT, per germline. The CDR3 sequence is CASSDLDRGGQFF. CDR3 coding DNA: TGTGCCAGCAGTGATTTGGACAGGGGTGGGCAGTTCTTC.

CDR3 bases: TGTGCCAGCAGCCCCCCCTCTGGAAACACCATATATTTT. Protein sequence: CASSPPSGNTIYF. The J gene is TRBJ1-3, the V gene TRBV7-2; D is undetermined. This CDR3 is built from 13 residues. Germline CDR1 and CDR2: SGHTA and FQGNSA. V gave up 5 bases and J gave up 0 bases, with 5 bases separating them.

This chain's CDR3 is CASRRSGNQPQHF. The CDR3 DNA follows: TGTGCCAGCAGGAGGTCGGGAAATCAGCCCCAGCATTTT. The V gene is TRBV27, the J gene TRBJ1-5; no reliable D call. Germline loops: CDR1 MNHEY, CDR2 SMNVEV (reference sequence). V was trimmed by 6 bases and J by 4 bases, leaving 10 bases between them. The CDR3 runs 13 residues.

J is TRBJ1-2 and V is TRBV13; no definite D call. Trimming pared 3 bases from V and 7 bases from J, leaving 18 bases between. The CDR3 consists of 15 residues. CDR1 is PRHDT, CDR2 FYEKMQ, per germline (reference sequence). CDR3 amino acids: CASSFKPSGRGGYTF. CDR3 in DNA: TGTGCCAGCAGCTTCAAGCCATCCGGACGAGGTGGCTACACCTTC.

This clone was detected once. J is TRBJ1-2 and V is TRBV28; TRBD1 matches at 7 bases. Germline assignment: CDR1 MDHEN and CDR2 SYDVKM. This CDR3 comprises 15 residues. Trimming took 2 bases from V and 10 from J; bases not matched to a gene: 13. The CDR3 coding sequence is TGTGCCAGCAGTTTAACCACTGGAGGGACAGATATCTACACCTTC. It is translated as CASSLTTGGTDIYTF.

V gene TRBV15 combines with J gene TRBJ2-5; 8 nucleotides line up with TRBD1. Germline-derived CDR1 and CDR2 are LNHNV and YYDKDF (reference sequence). CDR3 length: 14 amino acids. V lost 1 base to trimming and J lost 7 bases; unmatched junction nucleotides: 5. CDR3 nucleotide sequence: TGTGCCACCAGCAGAGGCCCCGGACAGGGGACCCAGTACTTC. Amino acids: CATSRGPGQGTQYF.

About this clone itself: The conserved final phenylalanine or tryptophan is absent from the CDR3, which likely points to a read error. The limits of the CDR3 on the DNA are not certain, so only TCRdb's listed CDR3 is given. The genes are TRBV21-1 and TRBJ1-2; the table's D call, TRBD1, was not checked against the DNA. TRBV21-1 is an annotated pseudogene. The CDR3 comprises 9 residues, both ends counted. The CDR3 sequence is CASSGGTGI.

Concerning this clone itself: Other DNA sequences within the sample encode an identical CDR3. CDR3 sequence: CASSSGQTYEQYF. The CDR3 DNA reads TGTGCCAGCAGCTCGGGACAGACCTACGAGCAGTACTTC. This chain uses TRBV28 with TRBJ2-7; 7 positions agree with TRBD1. V lost 6 bases to trimming and J lost 2 bases; unmatched junction nucleotides: 4. From germline, CDR1 is MDHEN and CDR2 SYDVKM. The CDR3 is 13 residues long.

The CDR3: CASSPEWGQSTDTQYF. The CDR3 bases are TGTGCCAGCTCTCCCGAATGGGGACAAAGCACAGATACGCAGTATTTT. V usage is TRBV18 and J usage is TRBJ2-3; D perhaps matches TRBD1 (6 bases). The germline V and J ends were trimmed by 6 bases and 0 bases, with 16 bases remaining between them. The CDR3 runs to 16 residues. Looked up from germline, CDR1 is KGHSH and CDR2 is LQKENI. Based on the CDR3 plus reference TRBV18 and TRBJ2-3, the full variable domain is NAGVMQNPRHLVRRRGQEARLRCSPMKGHSHVYWYRQLPEEGLKFMVYLQKENIIDESGMPKERFSAEFPKEGPSILRIQQVVRGDSAAYFCASSPEWGQSTDTQYFGPGTRLTVL.

This clone was picked up a small number of times. This chain joins TRBV30 and TRBJ2-1; no clear D. Germline V lookup: CDR1 GTSNPN, CDR2 SVGIG (reference sequence). Trimming shortened V by 3 bases and J by 8 bases, and 8 bases separated the two germline ends. CDR3 length equals 11 residues. The CDR3 coding sequence is TGTGCCTGGAGGGGTCACCATGAGCAGTTCTTC. It specifies CAWRGHHEQFF.

The J gene is TRBJ1-4, the V gene TRBV28, with a weak D call TRBD1 (6 bases). The CDR3 spans 15 residues. Trimming pared 6 bases from V and 0 bases from J, leaving 11 bases between. Germline V lookup: CDR1 MDHEN, CDR2 SYDVKM. CDR3 sequence: CASRPGQSTNEKLFF. For the CDR3, the DNA is TGTGCCAGCAGACCAGGACAGTCAACTAATGAAAAACTGTTTTTT. Full variable domain (missing parts from reference TRBV28 and TRBJ1-4): DVKVTQSSRYLVKRTGEKVFLECVQDMDHENMFWYRQDPGLGLRLIYFSYDVKMKEKGDIPEGYSVSREKKERFSLILESASTNQTSMYLCASRPGQSTNEKLFFGSGTQLSVL.

This clone was seen a single time. The chain recombines TRBV7-2 with TRBJ2-7; perhaps TRBD1 as D (6 bases). Germline V gene data show CDR1 as SGHTA and CDR2 as FQGNSA. V dropped 2 bases and J dropped 0 bases, with 11 bases sitting between them. This CDR3 contains 15 residues. The CDR3 reads CASSLRGGNSYEQYF. DNA for the CDR3: TGTGCCAGCAGCTTAAGAGGGGGAAACTCCTACGAGCAGTACTTC.

The chain is built from TRBV11-2 and TRBJ1-6, with unresolved D. V was shortened by 6 bases and J by 7 bases, with 19 bases between the two germline ends. CDR1 is SGHAT, CDR2 FQNNGV, per germline. The CDR3 contains 16 residues. The chain's CDR3 is CASSPGRDLRNSPLHF. The CDR3 DNA is TGTGCCAGCAGTCCTGGGAGGGATCTGCGCAATTCACCCCTCCACTTT.

DNA for the CDR3: TGTGCCAGCAGCTACACCGGGACAGGGGTAGATACGCAGTATTTT. It codes for CASSYTGTGVDTQYF. The chain combines TRBV7-2 with TRBJ2-3; TRBD1 aligns across 10 bases. This CDR3 comprises 15 residues. The V gene's germline CDR1 is SGHTA and CDR2 FQGNSA. V lost 4 bases, J lost 5 bases, and 6 bases stayed unmatched.

This clone has only one observation. This chain links TRBV27 with TRBJ2-5; D might be TRBD2 (5 bases). Trimming stripped 3 bases from V and 5 bases from J, with 13 bases between. Germline CDR1 MNHEY, CDR2 SMNVEV (reference sequence). CDR3 size: 14 residues. In DNA form, the CDR3 reads TGTGCCAGCAGTTTCGGATCCCCGGGGGAGACCCAGTACTTC. Amino acid sequence: CASSFGSPGETQYF.

The gene calls are TRBV5-6 and TRBJ1-3; no definite D call. The CDR3 covers 15 residues. The V and J ends lost 1 base and 0 bases respectively, with 8 bases between them. Germline V gives CDR1 SGHDT, CDR2 YYEEEE. CDR3 region: CASSLTGSSGNTIYF. CDR3 bases: TGTGCCAGCAGCTTGACTGGCTCCTCTGGAAACACCATATATTTT.